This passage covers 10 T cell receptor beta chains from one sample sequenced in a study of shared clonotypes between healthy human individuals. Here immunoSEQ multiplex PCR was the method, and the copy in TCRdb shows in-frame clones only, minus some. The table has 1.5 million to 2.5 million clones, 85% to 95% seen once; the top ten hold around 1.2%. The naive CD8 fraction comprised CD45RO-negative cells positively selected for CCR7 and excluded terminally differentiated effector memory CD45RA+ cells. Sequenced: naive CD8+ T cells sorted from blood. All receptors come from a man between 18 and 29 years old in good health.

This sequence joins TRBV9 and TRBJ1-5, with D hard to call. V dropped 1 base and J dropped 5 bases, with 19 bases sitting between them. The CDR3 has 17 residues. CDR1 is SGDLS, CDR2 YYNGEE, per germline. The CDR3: CASSVRASPTPDQPQHF. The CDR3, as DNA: TGTGCCAGCAGCGTACGTGCCAGCCCAACGCCGGATCAGCCCCAGCATTTT.

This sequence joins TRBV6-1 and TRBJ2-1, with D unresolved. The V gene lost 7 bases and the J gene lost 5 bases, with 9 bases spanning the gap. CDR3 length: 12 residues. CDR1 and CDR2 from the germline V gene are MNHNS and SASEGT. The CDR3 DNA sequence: TGTGCCAGCATGAGATCCAACAATGAGCAGTTCTTC. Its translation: CASMRSNNEQFF.

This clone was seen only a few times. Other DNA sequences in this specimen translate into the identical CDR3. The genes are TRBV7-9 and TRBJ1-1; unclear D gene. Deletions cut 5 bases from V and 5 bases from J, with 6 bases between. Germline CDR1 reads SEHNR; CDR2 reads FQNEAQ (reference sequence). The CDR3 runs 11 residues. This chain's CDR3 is CASSPGTEAFF. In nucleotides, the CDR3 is TGTGCCAGCAGCCCAGGTACTGAAGCTTTCTTT.

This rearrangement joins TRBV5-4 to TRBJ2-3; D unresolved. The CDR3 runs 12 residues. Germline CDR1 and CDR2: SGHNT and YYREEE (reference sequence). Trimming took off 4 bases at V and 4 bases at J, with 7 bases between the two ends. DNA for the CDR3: TGTGCCAGCAGCCCCCCTTCAGATACGCAGTATTTT. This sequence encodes CASSPPSDTQYF.

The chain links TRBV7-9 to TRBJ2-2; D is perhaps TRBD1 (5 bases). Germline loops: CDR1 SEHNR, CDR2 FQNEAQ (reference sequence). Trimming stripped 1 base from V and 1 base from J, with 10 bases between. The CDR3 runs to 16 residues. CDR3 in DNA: TGTGCCAGCAGCTTAGAGGCAGGGTGGAACACCGGGGAGCTGTTTTTT. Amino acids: CASSLEAGWNTGELFF.

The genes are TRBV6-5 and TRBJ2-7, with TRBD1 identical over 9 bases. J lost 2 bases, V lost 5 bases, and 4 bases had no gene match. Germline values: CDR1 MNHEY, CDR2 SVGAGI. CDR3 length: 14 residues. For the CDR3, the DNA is TGTGCCAGCAGTACATGGACAGGGGCCTACGAGCAGTACTTC. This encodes CASSTWTGAYEQYF.

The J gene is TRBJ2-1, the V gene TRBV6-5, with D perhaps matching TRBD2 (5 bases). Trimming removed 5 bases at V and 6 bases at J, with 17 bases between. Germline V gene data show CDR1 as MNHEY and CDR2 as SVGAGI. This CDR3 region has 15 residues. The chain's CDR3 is CASSIGELTSNEQFF. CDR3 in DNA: TGTGCCAGCAGTATCGGGGAGCTAACGTCCAATGAGCAGTTCTTC.

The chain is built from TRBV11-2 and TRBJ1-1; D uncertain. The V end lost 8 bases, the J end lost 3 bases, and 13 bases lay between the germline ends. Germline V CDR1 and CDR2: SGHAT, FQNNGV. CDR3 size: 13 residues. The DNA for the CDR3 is TGTGCCAGCCACAGTTGGCCCGACACTGAAGCTTTCTTT. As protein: CASHSWPDTEAFF.

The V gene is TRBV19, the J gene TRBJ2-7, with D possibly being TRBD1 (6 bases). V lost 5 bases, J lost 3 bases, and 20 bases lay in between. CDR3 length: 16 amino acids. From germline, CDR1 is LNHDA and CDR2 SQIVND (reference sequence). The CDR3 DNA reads TGTGCCAGTAGTCCTTTACTACAGGGTACTTTCTACGAGCAGTACTTC. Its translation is CASSPLLQGTFYEQYF.

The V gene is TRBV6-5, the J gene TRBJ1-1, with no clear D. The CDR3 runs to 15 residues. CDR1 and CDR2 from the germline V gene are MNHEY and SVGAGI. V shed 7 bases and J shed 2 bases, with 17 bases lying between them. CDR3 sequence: CASTQRPGSNTEAFF. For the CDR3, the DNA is TGTGCCAGCACCCAAAGGCCGGGGAGCAACACTGAAGCTTTCTTT.